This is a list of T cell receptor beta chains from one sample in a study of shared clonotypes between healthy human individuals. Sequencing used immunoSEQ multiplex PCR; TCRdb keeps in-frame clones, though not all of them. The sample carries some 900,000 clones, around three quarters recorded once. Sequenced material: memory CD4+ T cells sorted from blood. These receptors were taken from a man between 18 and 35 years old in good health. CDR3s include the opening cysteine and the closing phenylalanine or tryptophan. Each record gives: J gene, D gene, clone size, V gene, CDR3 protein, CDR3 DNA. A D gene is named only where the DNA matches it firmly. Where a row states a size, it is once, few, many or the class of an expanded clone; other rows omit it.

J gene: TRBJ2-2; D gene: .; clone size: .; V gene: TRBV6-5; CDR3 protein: CASSRGHSTGELFF; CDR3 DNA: TGTGCCAGCAGCAGGGGACATTCCACCGGGGAGCTGTTTTTT
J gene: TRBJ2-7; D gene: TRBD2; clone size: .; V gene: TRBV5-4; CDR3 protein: CASSLDGAGGIYEQYF; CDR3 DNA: TGTGCCAGCAGCCTGGATGGAGCGGGAGGAATCTACGAGCAGTACTTC
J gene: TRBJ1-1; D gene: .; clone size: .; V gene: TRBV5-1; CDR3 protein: CASSLGHGGEAFF; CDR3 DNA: TGCGCCAGCAGCTTGGGCCACGGGGGAGAAGCTTTCTTT
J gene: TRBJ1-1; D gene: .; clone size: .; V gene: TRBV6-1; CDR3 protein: CASRVGSMNTEAFF; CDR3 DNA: TGTGCCAGCAGGGTCGGATCGATGAACACTGAAGCTTTCTTT
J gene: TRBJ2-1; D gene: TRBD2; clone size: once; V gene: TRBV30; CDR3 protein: CAWNMGLAEQFF; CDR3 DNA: TGTGCCTGGAACATGGGACTAGCGGAACAGTTCTTC
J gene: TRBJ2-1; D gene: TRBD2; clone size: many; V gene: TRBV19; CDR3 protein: CASRKREGYEQFF; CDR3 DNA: TGTGCCAGTAGGAAGCGGGAGGGATATGAGCAGTTCTTC
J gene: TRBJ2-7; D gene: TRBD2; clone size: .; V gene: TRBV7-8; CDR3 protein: CASSSRTSGGPNSYEQYF; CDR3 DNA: TGTGCCAGCAGCTCACGGACTAGCGGGGGCCCCAACTCCTACGAGCAGTACTTC
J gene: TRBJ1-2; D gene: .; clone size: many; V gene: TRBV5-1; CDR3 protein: CASSQQEGYGYTF; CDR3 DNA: TGCGCCAGCAGCCAACAGGAGGGCTATGGCTACACCTTC
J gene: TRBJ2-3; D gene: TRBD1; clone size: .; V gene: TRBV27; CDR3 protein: CASSPLGTGVGADTQYF; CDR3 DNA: TGTGCCAGCAGCCCACTTGGGACAGGGGTAGGGGCAGATACGCAGTATTTT
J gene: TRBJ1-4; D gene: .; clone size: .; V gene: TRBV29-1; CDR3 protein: CSVAVAGEIGKLFF; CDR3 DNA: TGCAGCGTTGCGGTAGCGGGGGAGATCGGAAAACTGTTTTTT
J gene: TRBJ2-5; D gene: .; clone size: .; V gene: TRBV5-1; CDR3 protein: CASSFAGDQETQYF; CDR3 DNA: TGCGCCAGCAGCTTCGCCGGGGACCAAGAGACCCAGTACTTC
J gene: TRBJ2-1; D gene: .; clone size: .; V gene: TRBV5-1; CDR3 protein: CASSLTVRGNEQFF; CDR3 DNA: TGCGCCAGCAGCTTGACGGTCAGGGGCAATGAGCAGTTCTTC
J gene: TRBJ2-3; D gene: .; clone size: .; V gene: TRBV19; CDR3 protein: CASSIDLASTQYF; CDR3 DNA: TGTGCCAGTAGTATAGACTTAGCGTCTACGCAGTATTTT
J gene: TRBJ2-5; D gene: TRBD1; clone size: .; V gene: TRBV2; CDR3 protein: CAVRDSQETQYF; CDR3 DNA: TGTGCCGTACGGGACAGCCAAGAGACCCAGTACTTC
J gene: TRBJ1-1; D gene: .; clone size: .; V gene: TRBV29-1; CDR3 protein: CSAPTGTEAFF; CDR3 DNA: TGCAGCGCCCCTACCGGAACTGAAGCTTTCTTT
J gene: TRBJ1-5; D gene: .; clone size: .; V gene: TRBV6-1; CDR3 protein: CASSHGTNQPQHF; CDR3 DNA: TGTGCCAGCAGCCATGGGACAAATCAGCCCCAGCATTTT
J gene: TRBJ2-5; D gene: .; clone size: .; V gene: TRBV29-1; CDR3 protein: CSAQGGGGAETQYF; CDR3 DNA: TGCAGCGCCCAGGGAGGGGGGGGTGCGGAGACCCAGTACTTC
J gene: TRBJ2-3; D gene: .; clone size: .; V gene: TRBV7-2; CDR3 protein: CASSLAAIGRTDTQYF; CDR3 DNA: TGTGCCAGCAGCTTAGCGGCGATAGGACGGACAGATACGCAGTATTTT
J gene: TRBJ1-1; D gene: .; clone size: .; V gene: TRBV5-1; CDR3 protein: CASSLAGAQFGTEAFF; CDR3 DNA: TGCGCCAGCAGCTTGGCCGGGGCACAGTTCGGCACTGAAGCTTTCTTT
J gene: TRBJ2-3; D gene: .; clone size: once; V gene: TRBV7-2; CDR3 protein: CASSPRGSLTDTQYF; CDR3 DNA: TGTGCCAGCAGCCCCCGCGGCAGTCTCACAGATACGCAGTATTTT
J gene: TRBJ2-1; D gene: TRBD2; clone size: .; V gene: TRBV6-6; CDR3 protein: CASGPLAGGGYNEQFF; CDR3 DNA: TGTGCCAGCGGCCCACTAGCGGGAGGAGGCTACAATGAGCAGTTCTTC
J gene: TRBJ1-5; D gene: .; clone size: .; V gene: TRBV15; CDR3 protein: CATSPLEARGPQHF; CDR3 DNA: TGTGCCACCAGCCCTCTAGAGGCCCGCGGGCCCCAGCATTTT
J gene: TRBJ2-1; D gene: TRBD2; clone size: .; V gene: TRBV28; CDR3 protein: CASSTGTSGGSSYNEQFF; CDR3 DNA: TGTGCCAGCAGTACCGGGACTAGCGGGGGGTCGAGCTACAATGAGCAGTTCTTC
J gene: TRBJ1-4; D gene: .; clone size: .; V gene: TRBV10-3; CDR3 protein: CAISGGSATNEKLFF; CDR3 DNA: TGTGCCATCAGTGGGGGATCGGCAACTAATGAAAAACTGTTTTTT
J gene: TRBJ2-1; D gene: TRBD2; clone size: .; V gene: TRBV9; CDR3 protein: CASTLPSGSGNYNEQFF; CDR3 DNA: TGTGCCAGCACCTTGCCTAGCGGGAGTGGGAACTACAATGAGCAGTTCTTC
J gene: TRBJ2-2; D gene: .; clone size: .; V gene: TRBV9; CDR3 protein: CASSPAQPNTGELFF; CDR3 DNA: TGTGCCAGCAGCCCCGCCCAGCCGAACACCGGGGAGCTGTTTTTT
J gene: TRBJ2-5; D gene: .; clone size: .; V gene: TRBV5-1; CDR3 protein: CASSLVSSETQYF; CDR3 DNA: TGCGCCAGCAGCTTGGTATCTAGTGAGACCCAGTACTTC
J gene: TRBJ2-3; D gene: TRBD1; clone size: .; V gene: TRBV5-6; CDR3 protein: CASSPDRGSRTDTQYF; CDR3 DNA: TGTGCCAGCAGCCCCGACAGGGGAAGTCGCACAGATACGCAGTATTTT